This TCR beta chain derives from a study of shared clonotypes between healthy human individuals. Genomic DNA per cell subset filled all wells of several immunoSEQ plates. The table came from immunoSEQ multiplex PCR; TCRdb's copy has only in-frame clones and leaves some out. Of more than 2 million clones detected, over 85% appear once; the ten largest clones hold 0.13%. Deletions cut 5 bases from V and 6 bases from J, with 11 bases between. This CDR3 is built from 13 residues. CDR1 is LNHDA, CDR2 SQIVND, per germline (reference sequence). The J gene is TRBJ2-4, the V gene TRBV19; D gene unclear. The specimen was naive CD4+ T cells sorted from blood. Subset meaning: CD45RA+ positively selected. The receptor was derived from a young man in good health. As DNA, the CDR3 is TGTGCCAGTAGTCAAGGGTCCCTAAACATTCAGTACTTC. Its translation is CASSQGSLNIQYF.